These 17 T cell receptor beta chains share one sample of origin, sequenced in a study of CD8 T cells in Susac syndrome. About 0.45 to 1 ug RNA was reverse transcribed with random hexamers. In TCRdb, the immunoSEQ multiplex PCR reads were re-called with MiXCR into one record per CDR3 protein. The repertoire holds approximately 100,000 distinct CDR3 sequences, with 92% as singletons. Sequencing input: CD4+ T cells from PBMCs. The source of these receptors is a human donor in good health.

The chain uses TRBV6-5 and TRBJ2-1; D is unresolved. Germline loops: CDR1 MNHEY, CDR2 SVGAGI. V lost 7 bases and J 9 bases, leaving 10 bases between the germline ends. CDR3 length: 11 amino acids. The CDR3 is CASKTWFEQFF. The CDR3 DNA sequence: TGTGCCAGCAAAACATGGTTTGAGCAGTTCTTC.

The V gene is TRBV5-1, the J gene TRBJ2-7; the match to TRBD1 covers 9 bases. The V and J ends lost 4 bases and 5 bases, in that order; junction bases with no gene match: 7. From germline, CDR1 is SGHRS and CDR2 YFSETQ. The CDR3 runs 14 residues. The DNA of the CDR3 is TGCGCCAGCAGCCCGACAGGGGGTCCGGACGAGCAGTACTTC. This sequence encodes CASSPTGGPDEQYF.

The J gene is TRBJ1-2, the V gene TRBV2; 8 bases line up with TRBD1. Germline V gene data show CDR1 as SNHLY and CDR2 as FYNNEI. The CDR3 extends over 13 amino acids. The V gene end was trimmed by 4 bases and the J gene end by 6 bases; junction bases not matched to a gene: 4. The CDR3 region is CASSADRGHGYTF. The CDR3 nucleotides read TGTGCCAGCAGTGCCGACAGGGGTCATGGCTACACCTTC.

This chain links TRBV2 with TRBJ1-1; D is perhaps TRBD1 (6 bases). The CDR3 has 15 residues. Germline V gene sequence: CDR1 SNHLY, CDR2 FYNNEI. Trimming pared 5 bases from V and 2 bases from J, leaving 15 bases between. CDR3 nucleotide sequence: TGTGCCAGCAGTTCCGGACAGAATAGTAACACTGAAGCTTTCTTT. This encodes CASSSGQNSNTEAFF.

This clonotype was detected only once. V usage is TRBV7-2 and J usage is TRBJ2-7, with 8 positions matching TRBD2. CDR3 length equals 13 residues. The V gene's germline CDR1 is SGHTA and CDR2 FQGNSA. V shed 7 bases and J 2 bases; nucleotides not matched to a gene: 4. This CDR3 is CASNLGGAYEQYF. CDR3 DNA: TGTGCCAGCAACCTCGGGGGGGCCTACGAGCAGTACTTC. The full variable domain, in which reference TRBV7-2 and TRBJ2-7 provide the parts outside the CDR3, is GAGVSQSPSNKVTEKGKDVELRCDPISGHTALYWYRQSLGQGLEFLIYFQGNSAPDKSGLPSDRFSAERTGGSVSTLTIQRTQQEDSAVYLCASNLGGAYEQYFGPGTRLTVT.

This clonotype was seen just once. The rearrangement uses TRBV12-3 or TRBV12-4 and TRBJ1-5, with TRBD1 identical over 7 bases. There are 13 residues in the CDR3. Trimming cost V 6 bases and J 1 base; bases outside gene matches: 0. The CDR3 nucleotides read TGTGCCAGCAGGGGACAGAGCAATCAGCCCCAGCATTTT. Its translation is CASRGQSNQPQHF.

The rearrangement joins TRBV14 to TRBJ2-5; D may be TRBD2 (6 bases). The V gene lost 4 bases and the J gene lost 2 bases, with 20 bases spanning the gap. CDR1 SGHDN and CDR2 FVKESK come from the germline V gene. The CDR3 runs 17 residues. CDR3 sequence reads: CASSRFKGLELQETQYF. DNA for the CDR3: TGTGCCAGCAGCCGCTTCAAGGGACTGGAATTACAAGAGACCCAGTACTTC. Full variable domain (outside the CDR3, taken from reference TRBV14 and TRBJ2-5): EAGVTQFPSHSVIEKGQTVTLRCDPISGHDNLYWYRRVMGKEIKFLLHFVKESKQDESGMPNNRFLAERTGGTYSTLKVQPAELEDSGVYFCASSRFKGLELQETQYFGPGTRLLVL.

The chain links TRBV5-1 to TRBJ1-6; D not certain. Between the trimmed V and J ends, which lost 4 bases and 7 bases, there was a span of 15 bases. This CDR3 has 15 residues. CDR1 and CDR2 from the germline V gene are SGHRS and YFSETQ. CDR3 sequence: CASSQTGSGNSPLHF. The CDR3 DNA sequence: TGCGCCAGCAGCCAGACGGGCAGTGGGAATTCACCCCTCCACTTT.

The J gene is TRBJ1-1, the V gene TRBV29-1, with a tentative D call TRBD1 (6 bases). This CDR3 is 12 amino acids long. Trimming removed 4 bases at V and 10 bases at J, with 16 bases between. Germline V gene lookup returns CDR1 SQVTM and CDR2 ANQGSEA. This chain's CDR3 is CSVAGGPAGAFF. Here the CDR3 DNA reads TGCAGCGTTGCGGGGGGGCCGGCGGGAGCTTTCTTT.

The gene calls are TRBV20-1 and TRBJ1-2, with D uncertain. Germline CDR1 reads DFQATT; CDR2 reads SNEGSKA (reference sequence). CDR3 size: 9 residues. V gave up 3 bases and J gave up 8 bases, with 4 bases separating them. CDR3 sequence: CSASLGYTF. CDR3 coding DNA: TGCAGTGCTAGCCTCGGCTACACCTTC.

This clonotype is a singleton in its sample. The J gene is TRBJ1-1, the V gene TRBV6-2 or TRBV6-3; possibly TRBD1 for D (5 bases). The germline V and J ends were trimmed by 0 bases and 1 base, with 12 bases remaining between them. From germline, CDR1 is MNHEY and CDR2 SVGEGT. This CDR3 is 16 amino acids long. The CDR3 sequence is CASSYSKYGGNTEAFF. DNA for the CDR3: TGTGCCAGCAGTTACTCGAAATACGGGGGGAACACTGAAGCTTTCTTT.

This clonotype was seen a single time. The chain joins TRBV20-1 to TRBJ2-3, with 8 nucleotides matching TRBD2. The CDR3 consists of 15 residues. CDR1 and CDR2 from the germline V gene are DFQATT and SNEGSKA (reference sequence). With V trimmed by 6 bases and J by 0 bases, 8 bases remained unmatched. CDR3 amino acids: CSASGGATSTDTQYF. CDR3 nucleotide sequence: TGCAGTGCGTCGGGGGGGGCCACTAGCACAGATACGCAGTATTTT.

The chain combines TRBV10-3 with TRBJ1-3; a weak D match, TRBD1 (5 bases). CDR1 ENHRY and CDR2 SYGVKD come from the germline V gene. The CDR3 is 14 residues long. The CDR3 DNA sequence: TGTGCAGTTCTCACCGGGGGTTCTGGAAACACCATATATTTT. Its translation is CAVLTGGSGNTIYF.

The V gene is TRBV7-2, the J gene TRBJ1-2, with TRBD1 as a possible D gene (5 bases). There are 14 residues in the CDR3. The V gene lost 5 bases and the J gene lost 7 bases, with 17 bases spanning the gap. CDR1 and CDR2 (germline): SGHTA, FQGNSA. The CDR3 loop reads CASSPEVGVRGYTF. CDR3 DNA: TGTGCCAGCAGCCCCGAAGTGGGGGTCCGTGGCTACACCTTC.

The chain carries TRBV30 and TRBJ2-7, with D possibly being TRBD2 (6 bases). CDR3 size: 15 residues. Trimming cost V 0 bases and J 2 bases, with 14 bases left between them. Germline CDR1 reads GTSNPN; CDR2 reads SVGIG (reference sequence). CDR3 region: CAWSVLRRTTYEQYF. The CDR3 DNA follows: TGTGCCTGGAGTGTACTCAGGCGGACTACCTACGAGCAGTACTTC.

V and J are TRBV6-2 or TRBV6-3 and TRBJ1-2; TRBD1 is a possible D gene (5 bases). Germline V lookup: CDR1 MNHEY, CDR2 SVGEGT. Trimming pared 2 bases from V and 8 bases from J, leaving 18 bases between. This CDR3 is 15 amino acids long. CDR3 sequence: CASSYGGTHQGGYTF. CDR3 coding DNA: TGTGCCAGCAGTTACGGAGGGACCCATCAAGGCGGCTACACCTTC.

The chain combines TRBV19 with TRBJ2-1; perhaps TRBD2 as D (6 bases). The ends were cut back, 6 bases at V and 5 bases at J, with 20 bases in the middle. This CDR3 is built from 16 residues. CDR1 is LNHDA and CDR2 is SQIVND in the germline V gene (reference sequence). The CDR3 here is CASSPRGTGLNNEQFF. As DNA, the CDR3 is TGTGCCAGTAGCCCACGAGGGACTGGGCTTAACAATGAGCAGTTCTTC.